This entry lists 21 T cell receptor beta chains sequenced from one sample in a study of blood T cell repertoires in COVID-19. Clones were sequenced by immunoSEQ multiplex PCR, and TCRdb holds only the in-frame ones, with some missing. Altogether 200,000 to 250,000 clones are present, about 79% being singletons, with the ten largest covering about 3.2%. Input material: PBMCs or T cells enriched from blood (not recorded which). These receptors all come from a woman aged 55 to 70 who had recovered from COVID-19.

V gene TRBV7-9 combines with J gene TRBJ1-2; D unresolved. Germline values: CDR1 SEHNR, CDR2 FQNEAQ (reference sequence). Trimming shortened V by 3 bases and J by 4 bases, and 9 bases separated the two germline ends. The CDR3 covers 13 residues. CDR3 sequence: CASSFGEGYGYTF. CDR3 DNA: TGTGCCAGCAGCTTCGGGGAGGGCTATGGCTACACCTTC.

This chain joins TRBV5-1 and TRBJ2-7; 7 bases line up with TRBD1. Losses at the gene ends were 5 bases for V and 6 bases for J; bases not matched to a gene: 14. The CDR3 extends over 15 amino acids. CDR1 and CDR2 (germline): SGHRS, YFSETQ. CDR3 loop: CASSPTGVSLGEQYF. CDR3 coding DNA: TGCGCCAGCAGTCCCACAGGGGTTTCATTAGGCGAGCAGTACTTC.

The chain couples TRBV5-6 to TRBJ1-4; D may be TRBD1 (6 bases). This CDR3 region has 15 residues. Per germline, CDR1 SGHDT and CDR2 YYEEEE. V lost 3 bases and J lost 8, with 17 bases in between. The CDR3 loop is CASSSYQGFREKLFF. In nucleotides, the CDR3 is TGTGCCAGCAGCTCATACCAGGGGTTCAGGGAAAAACTGTTTTTT.

This clone came up a few times. The chain combines TRBV7-3 with TRBJ1-1, with D perhaps matching TRBD1 (6 bases). In germline, CDR1 is SGHTA, CDR2 FQGTGA. V lost 1 base and J 5 bases, leaving 14 bases between the germline ends. The length of the CDR3 is 15 residues. CDR3: CASSLSLGRGTEAFF. DNA of the CDR3: TGTGCCAGCAGCTTAAGTCTGGGCAGGGGTACTGAAGCTTTCTTT.

The J gene is TRBJ2-2, the V gene TRBV19, with 8 bases matching TRBD2. The V gene end was trimmed by 3 bases and the J gene end by 4 bases; junction bases not matched to a gene: 7. The CDR3 is made up of 16 amino acids. Per germline, CDR1 LNHDA and CDR2 SQIVND (reference sequence). The CDR3 DNA sequence: TGTGCCAGTAGTATGACGGCGGGAGGTTCCACCGGGGAGCTGTTTTTT. It yields the protein CASSMTAGGSTGELFF.

V is TRBV5-4 and J is TRBJ2-7; weak D call: TRBD1 (6 bases). The CDR3 contains 13 residues. V lost 9 bases to trimming and J lost 2 bases, with 15 bases between them. CDR1 and CDR2 from the germline V gene are SGHNT and YYREEE (reference sequence). CDR3 DNA sequence: TGTGCCACAGGGGCCGGGGTCACCTACGAGCAGTACTTC. Protein sequence: CATGAGVTYEQYF.

This clone was observed a few times. The J gene is TRBJ2-7, the V gene TRBV29-1; 13 bases are shared with TRBD2. This CDR3 is 14 amino acids long. Germline V gene lookup returns CDR1 SQVTM and CDR2 ANQGSEA. The V gene end was trimmed by 4 bases and the J gene end by 6 bases; junction bases not matched to a gene: 6. The CDR3 DNA sequence: TGCAGCGTTGCTGGACTAGCGGGAGTACCCGAGCAGTACTTC. This encodes CSVAGLAGVPEQYF.

This clone occurred once. The gene calls are TRBV7-6 and TRBJ1-5, with D maybe TRBD1 (6 bases). CDR1 SGHVS and CDR2 FNYEAQ come from the germline V gene. CDR3 length equals 14 residues. Trimming took off 5 bases at V and 3 bases at J, with 11 bases between the two ends. The CDR3 here is CASSQQGNNQPQHF. Written as DNA, the CDR3 is TGTGCCAGCAGCCAACAGGGCAACAATCAGCCCCAGCATTTT.

In this sample, this clone turned up once. This chain joins TRBV5-5 and TRBJ2-3, with TRBD2 matching 8 bases. The CDR3 length is 17 residues. V gave up 5 bases and J gave up 3 bases; unmatched junction bases: 14. Germline CDR1 and CDR2: SGHKS and YYEKEE (reference sequence). CDR3 bases: TGTGCCAGCAGGCTCCTACCCTTTGCGGGGGGTACAGATACGCAGTATTTT. Amino acid sequence: CASRLLPFAGGTDTQYF.

The chain combines TRBV3-1 (or the pseudogene TRBV3-2) with TRBJ1-1; the D is unclear. Germline lookup yields CDR1 LGHDT and CDR2 YNNKEL (reference sequence). The CDR3 has 14 residues. Trimming left V 4 bases short and J 1 base short, with 10 bases between. CDR3 in DNA: TGTGCCAGCAGCCTGGGAGGGTGGAACACTGAAGCTTTCTTT. Its protein product is CASSLGGWNTEAFF.

The DNA of the CDR3 is TGTGCCAGCTCACCGGACAGCGGAACCTCTGGAAACACCATATATTTT. As protein: CASSPDSGTSGNTIYF. This sequence joins TRBV18 and TRBJ1-3; maybe TRBD1 (6 bases). Germline V gene data show CDR1 as KGHSH and CDR2 as LQKENI. The CDR3 contains 16 residues. V was cut by 3 bases and J by 0 bases, with 12 bases left in between.

The rearrangement links TRBV9 to TRBJ2-7, with TRBD1 matching over 7 bases. With V trimmed by 2 bases and J by 6 bases, 2 bases remained unmatched. The CDR3 consists of 12 residues. Germline loops: CDR1 SGDLS, CDR2 YYNGEE. The CDR3: CASSVYRGEQYF. The CDR3 DNA is TGTGCCAGCAGCGTCTACAGGGGCGAGCAGTACTTC.

This clone showed up just a few times. This chain links TRBV18 with TRBJ1-4; D is unclear. V lost 2 bases to trimming and J lost 6 bases, with 10 bases between them. Germline V gene lookup returns CDR1 KGHSH and CDR2 LQKENI. There are 14 residues in the CDR3. Here the CDR3 DNA reads TGTGCCAGCTCACCAAGCACAGTAGATGAAAAACTGTTTTTT. It specifies CASSPSTVDEKLFF.

Here the CDR3 DNA reads TGTGCCAGCAGTTCTACAGGGAATTTTTATAATTCACCCCTCCACTTT. The encoded protein is CASSSTGNFYNSPLHF. The rearrangement joins TRBV2 to TRBJ1-6, with a weak D call TRBD1 (6 bases). The CDR3 totals 16 residues. Germline V lookup: CDR1 SNHLY, CDR2 FYNNEI. V was cut by 5 bases and J by 4 bases, with 15 bases left in between.

This chain joins TRBV11-2 and TRBJ2-7; D is ambiguous. With 5 bases removed from V and 5 bases from J, the gap between germline ends came to 10 bases. CDR3 size: 12 residues. Germline assignment: CDR1 SGHAT and CDR2 FQNNGV. CDR3 protein: CASSRHRDEQYF. CDR3 sequence (DNA): TGTGCCAGCAGCCGTCACCGCGACGAGCAGTACTTC.

This sequence joins TRBV28 and TRBJ1-1; 7 positions agree with TRBD1. The CDR3 sequence is 15 residues long. Germline CDR1 MDHEN, CDR2 SYDVKM. V shed 4 bases, J shed 0 bases, and the junction held 5 bases outside the gene matches. The CDR3 sequence is CASSYQGQMNTEAFF. CDR3 sequence (DNA): TGTGCCAGCAGTTACCAGGGACAGATGAACACTGAAGCTTTCTTT.

The CDR3 nucleotides are TGTGCCAGCAGCTTAGTGGGAGGGCGGGGGGTCAATCAGCCCCAGCATTTT. Translated, it gives CASSLVGGRGVNQPQHF. This chain uses TRBV7-9 with TRBJ1-5; weak D call: TRBD1 (5 bases). V was cut by 1 base and J by 3 bases, with 16 bases left in between. Germline loops: CDR1 SEHNR, CDR2 FQNEAQ (reference sequence). The CDR3 is 17 residues long.

This chain connects TRBV7-9 to TRBJ2-1, with TRBD1 as a possible D gene (6 bases). The CDR3 length is 15 residues. Germline CDR1 and CDR2: SEHNR and FQNEAQ (reference sequence). Trimming took off 4 bases at V and 2 bases at J, with 12 bases between the two ends. CDR3 nucleotides: TGTGCCAGCAGCTCGGACAGCCAGCCCTACAATGAGCAGTTCTTC. Its protein is CASSSDSQPYNEQFF.

The V call is TRBV11-3, the J call TRBJ2-1, with TRBD2 as a possible D gene (5 bases). The length of the CDR3 is 15 residues. Germline V lookup: CDR1 SGHNT, CDR2 YENEEA. Trimming removed 5 bases at V and 8 bases at J, with 19 bases between. The CDR3 protein is CASSPPAAPRDEQFF. The CDR3 DNA is TGTGCCAGCAGCCCTCCAGCGGCCCCAAGGGATGAGCAGTTCTTC.

V gene TRBV5-1 combines with J gene TRBJ1-4, with 7 bases matching TRBD1. This CDR3 has 14 residues. CDR1 is SGHRS, CDR2 YFSETQ, per germline. Trimming removed 4 bases from V and 8 bases from J; junction bases left unmatched: 8. The CDR3 here is CASSLPGGIEKLFF. The DNA of the CDR3 is TGCGCCAGCAGCCTACCAGGGGGGATAGAAAAACTGTTTTTT.

The chain links TRBV4-2 to TRBJ1-2, with D possibly matching TRBD1 (5 bases). The V and J ends lost 1 base and 9 bases respectively, with 15 bases between them. This CDR3 comprises 14 residues. Looked up from germline, CDR1 is LGHNA and CDR2 is YNFKEQ. CDR3 sequence: CASSQGGRAGSYTF. CDR3 DNA: TGTGCCAGCAGCCAAGGGGGCAGGGCTGGGAGCTACACCTTC.